Shown below are 26 T cell receptor beta chains from a single sample sequenced in a study of shared clonotypes between healthy human individuals. Here immunoSEQ multiplex PCR was the method, and the copy in TCRdb shows in-frame clones only, minus some. This table holds 550,000 to 650,000 clones, around 96% found once. Naive CD8 cells, CD45RO-negative and positively selected for CCR7, excluded terminally differentiated effector memory CD45RA+ cells. Material: naive CD8+ T cells sorted from blood. Source of these receptors: a woman in her twenties or thirties in good health.

The chain is built from TRBV5-4 and TRBJ2-2, with 11 bases identical to TRBD2. This CDR3 comprises 17 residues. With V trimmed by 1 base and J by 4 bases, 6 bases remained unmatched. CDR1 is SGHNT, CDR2 YYREEE, per germline (reference sequence). CDR3 bases: TGTGCCAGCAGCTTGAGTAGCGGGAGGGCCCTCACCGGGGAGCTGTTTTTT. It encodes CASSLSSGRALTGELFF.

The V gene is TRBV7-6, the J gene TRBJ1-5, with TRBD1 as a possible D gene (5 bases). The CDR3 runs to 15 residues. Between the trimmed V and J ends, which lost 1 base and 8 bases, there was a span of 15 bases. CDR1 SGHVS and CDR2 FNYEAQ come from the germline V gene. This CDR3 reads CASSLEAAVGEPQHF. The CDR3 DNA is TGTGCCAGCAGCTTAGAGGCCGCTGTGGGGGAGCCCCAGCATTTT.

The gene calls are TRBV2 and TRBJ2-3, with D perhaps matching TRBD2 (5 bases). The CDR3 has 13 residues. V lost 7 bases, J lost 14 bases, and 22 bases lay in between. Germline values: CDR1 SNHLY, CDR2 FYNNEI. The CDR3: CASTDGDYEGRYF. The CDR3 DNA is TGTGCCAGCACCGACGGAGACTATGAAGGTCGGTATTTT.

This chain connects TRBV27 to TRBJ2-7; the match to TRBD1 covers 7 bases. The CDR3 length is 13 residues. Germline V CDR1 and CDR2: MNHEY, SMNVEV (reference sequence). Trimming cost V 4 bases and J 8 bases; bases outside gene matches: 8. CDR3 sequence reads: CASSSGQPIQQYF. The CDR3 coding sequence is TGTGCCAGCAGTTCGGGACAGCCGATTCAGCAGTACTTC.

The chain is built from TRBV27 and TRBJ2-7; no reliable D call. V lost 0 bases to trimming and J lost 4 bases, with 16 bases between them. Germline V gene lookup returns CDR1 MNHEY and CDR2 SMNVEV (reference sequence). The length of the CDR3 is 16 residues. DNA of the CDR3: TGTGCCAGCAGTTTATCGAGGAGAGACACACTATACGAGCAGTACTTC. This codes for CASSLSRRDTLYEQYF.

The chain carries TRBV27 and TRBJ1-5, with unresolved D. Trimming pared 6 bases from V and 0 bases from J, leaving 9 bases between. Per germline, CDR1 MNHEY and CDR2 SMNVEV (reference sequence). This CDR3 contains 14 residues. The CDR3 here is CASRDINSNQPQHF. In DNA, the CDR3 is TGTGCCAGCAGAGATATTAATAGCAATCAGCCCCAGCATTTT.

CDR3 coding DNA: TGTGCCAGTAGTATGGACCCAGCGGGAGTGTCCTACAATGAGCAGTTCTTC. This encodes CASSMDPAGVSYNEQFF. The rearrangement links TRBV19 to TRBJ2-1; 8 nucleotides match TRBD2. This CDR3 region has 17 residues. Germline V gives CDR1 LNHDA, CDR2 SQIVND (reference sequence). The junction had 8 bases not matched to a gene; V was cut back by 3 bases and J by 1 base. Combining the CDR3 with reference TRBV19 and TRBJ2-1 gives the whole variable domain DGGITQSPKYLFRKEGQNVTLSCEQNLNHDAMYWYRQDPGQGLRLIYYSQIVNDFQKGDIAEGYSVSREKKESFPLTVTSAQKNPTAFYLCASSMDPAGVSYNEQFFGPGTRLTVL.

The chain is built from TRBV27 and TRBJ2-7, with D perhaps matching TRBD2 (5 bases). The CDR3 extends over 14 amino acids. Trimming pared 5 bases from V and 9 bases from J, leaving 20 bases between. Germline V gives CDR1 MNHEY, CDR2 SMNVEV (reference sequence). This CDR3 reads CASSARERGLGQYF. The CDR3, as DNA: TGTGCCAGCAGTGCGCGAGAACGAGGGCTTGGGCAGTACTTC.

The V and J genes are TRBV27 and TRBJ2-1, with a weak D call TRBD1 (5 bases). CDR1 MNHEY and CDR2 SMNVEV come from the germline V gene (reference sequence). The CDR3 sequence is 15 residues long. V lost 9 bases and J lost 0, with 15 bases in between. This CDR3 is CASRQQASSYNEQFF. As DNA, the CDR3 is TGTGCCAGTAGACAGCAAGCCTCCTCCTACAATGAGCAGTTCTTC.

J is TRBJ2-5 and V is TRBV27, with 7 bases fitting TRBD1. There are 14 residues in the CDR3. Germline V gene sequence: CDR1 MNHEY, CDR2 SMNVEV (reference sequence). V shed 9 bases and J 3 bases; nucleotides not matched to a gene: 10. CDR3 amino acids: CASRGQAREETQYF. The CDR3 DNA reads as TGTGCCAGTCGTGGACAGGCCCGCGAAGAGACCCAGTACTTC.

The chain couples TRBV7-8 to TRBJ2-1; tentative D call: TRBD2 (5 bases). There are 11 residues in the CDR3. Germline CDR1 reads SGHVS; CDR2 reads FQNEAQ. V lost 5 bases and J 12 bases, leaving 11 bases between the germline ends. Here the CDR3 DNA reads TGTGCCAGCAGCGATGGACTGGGGCAGTTCTTC. This translates into CASSDGLGQFF.

The chain employs TRBV7-9 and TRBJ2-7; no firm D call. V lost 5 bases to trimming and J lost 7 bases, with 15 bases between them. The V gene's germline CDR1 is SEHNR and CDR2 FQNEAQ (reference sequence). The CDR3 consists of 13 residues. The DNA for the CDR3 is TGTGCCAGCAGCCACGGCCCTTCTCGGGAGCAGTACTTC. This gives the protein CASSHGPSREQYF.

CDR3 DNA sequence: TGTGCCAGCAGCTCGGGATCCAGCTACGAGCAGTACTTC. Its protein product is CASSSGSSYEQYF. V gene TRBV13 combines with J gene TRBJ2-7; D may be TRBD2 (5 bases). The V end was cut by 4 bases, the J end by 3 bases, with 10 bases between. This CDR3 has 13 residues. Looked up from germline, CDR1 is PRHDT and CDR2 is FYEKMQ (reference sequence).

The chain couples TRBV28 to TRBJ1-5; D might be TRBD1 (5 bases). CDR1 is MDHEN, CDR2 SYDVKM, per germline. Trimming pared 7 bases from V and 7 bases from J, leaving 17 bases between. CDR3 length equals 14 residues. The CDR3 reads CASTFGTPRQPQHF. DNA of the CDR3: TGTGCCAGCACCTTCGGGACCCCCCGACAGCCCCAGCATTTT.

The chain carries TRBV4-2 and TRBJ2-3, with TRBD1 identical over 10 bases. With 5 bases clipped from V and 6 bases from J, the junction kept 8 bases outside the gene matches. Germline CDR1 LGHNA, CDR2 YNFKEQ. This CDR3 region has 15 residues. CDR3: CASSLRQGAWDTQYF. The CDR3 nucleotides read TGTGCCAGCAGCTTGAGACAGGGGGCGTGGGATACGCAGTATTTT.

The rearrangement uses TRBV13 and TRBJ1-2; no definite D call. CDR1 and CDR2 (germline): PRHDT, FYEKMQ (reference sequence). The CDR3 length is 14 residues. The ends were cut back, 0 bases at V and 3 bases at J, with 8 bases in the middle. CDR3 bases: TGTGCCAGCAGCTTAGGAGGTTACTACTATGGCTACACCTTC. This gives the protein CASSLGGYYYGYTF.

This chain links TRBV6-1 with TRBJ2-1, with no clear D. Germline V lookup: CDR1 MNHNS, CDR2 SASEGT. The CDR3 totals 9 residues. Trimming left V 5 bases short and J 9 bases short, with 2 bases between. CDR3 loop: CASSIEQFF. The DNA for the CDR3 is TGTGCCAGCAGTATTGAGCAGTTCTTC.

The chain couples TRBV29-1 to TRBJ2-3; 11 nucleotides agree with TRBD2. This CDR3 has 15 residues. Per the germline V gene, CDR1 is SQVTM and CDR2 is ANQGSEA. After removal of 6 bases from V and 2 bases from J, the junction contained 7 bases not matched to a gene. The CDR3 nucleotides read TGCAGCGTGTGGGGGACTAGCGGACCCACAGATACGCAGTATTTT. This gives the protein CSVWGTSGPTDTQYF.

J is TRBJ1-4 and V is TRBV5-4, with 7 bases that match TRBD1. CDR3 length equals 14 residues. V trimming: 4 bases; J trimming: 4 bases; junction bases outside the gene matches: 4. The germline V gene has CDR1 SGHNT and CDR2 YYREEE (reference sequence). For the CDR3, the DNA is TGTGCCAGCAGCCAGCGGGACAGTAATGAAAAACTGTTTTTT. Protein: CASSQRDSNEKLFF.

The chain couples TRBV4-1 to TRBJ2-5; D is undetermined. The CDR3 length is 14 residues. Per germline, CDR1 MGHRA and CDR2 YSYEKL. Trimming removed 1 base from V and 0 bases from J, with 6 bases in between. The CDR3, as DNA: TGCGCCAGCAGCCAAGGGCTGGACCAAGAGACCCAGTACTTC. Encoded protein: CASSQGLDQETQYF.

This clone appeared a single time. J is TRBJ1-1 and V is TRBV9; D is uncertain. The CDR3 length is 13 residues. Germline CDR1 SGDLS, CDR2 YYNGEE. V shed 4 bases and J shed 3 bases, with 10 bases lying between them. The CDR3 spells CASSPFRHTEAFF. The CDR3 nucleotides read TGTGCCAGCAGCCCTTTTCGACACACTGAAGCTTTCTTT.

This chain connects TRBV6-4 to TRBJ1-4, with D unclear. This CDR3 spans 18 amino acids. Germline V CDR1 and CDR2: MRHNA, SNTAGT. V was cut by 10 bases and J by 3 bases, with 27 bases left in between. Here the CDR3 reads CATPNTRRPTVANEKLFF. The CDR3 nucleotides read TGTGCCACCCCCAATACAAGACGTCCTACGGTAGCTAATGAAAAACTGTTTTTT.

The V and J genes are TRBV5-6 and TRBJ1-2; D is unresolved. V gave up 3 bases and J gave up 2 bases, with 11 bases separating them. Germline assignment: CDR1 SGHDT and CDR2 YYEEEE. The CDR3 length is 14 residues. DNA of the CDR3: TGTGCCAGCAGCTCCGACCGGCAGAACTATGGCTACACCTTC. Protein product: CASSSDRQNYGYTF. Complete variable domain (other parts from reference TRBV5-6 and TRBJ1-2): DAGVTQSPTHLIKTRGQQVTLRCSPKSGHDTVSWYQQALGQGPQFIFQYYEEEERQRGNFPDRFSGHQFPNYSSELNVNALLLGDSALYLCASSSDRQNYGYTFGSGTRLTVV.

This sequence joins TRBV6-6 and TRBJ1-2, with 9 bases lining up with TRBD1. The V gene end was trimmed by 6 bases and the J gene end by 4 bases; junction bases not matched to a gene: 0. CDR1 is MNHNY and CDR2 is SVGAGI in the germline V gene (reference sequence). CDR3 length: 12 amino acids. Here the CDR3 DNA reads TGTGCCAGCAGGACAGGGGGCTATGGCTACACCTTC. It yields the protein CASRTGGYGYTF.

The chain links TRBV12-5 to TRBJ2-3, with unresolved D. Germline V gene sequence: CDR1 LGHNT, CDR2 FRNRAP. The germline V and J ends were trimmed by 4 bases and 2 bases, with 10 bases remaining between them. This CDR3 region has 14 residues. CDR3 sequence reads: CASGWAGTTDTQYF. The CDR3 coding sequence is TGTGCTAGTGGTTGGGCAGGAACCACAGATACGCAGTATTTT.

This clone has just one count. The CDR3 here is CASSTNRADEQYF. The DNA for the CDR3 is TGTGCCAGTAGTACCAACCGAGCGGACGAGCAGTACTTC. The V call is TRBV19, the J call TRBJ2-7; perhaps TRBD2 as D (5 bases). Germline CDR1 is LNHDA and CDR2 is SQIVND (reference sequence). This CDR3 is 13 amino acids long. Trimming left V 4 bases short and J 5 bases short, with 12 bases between.